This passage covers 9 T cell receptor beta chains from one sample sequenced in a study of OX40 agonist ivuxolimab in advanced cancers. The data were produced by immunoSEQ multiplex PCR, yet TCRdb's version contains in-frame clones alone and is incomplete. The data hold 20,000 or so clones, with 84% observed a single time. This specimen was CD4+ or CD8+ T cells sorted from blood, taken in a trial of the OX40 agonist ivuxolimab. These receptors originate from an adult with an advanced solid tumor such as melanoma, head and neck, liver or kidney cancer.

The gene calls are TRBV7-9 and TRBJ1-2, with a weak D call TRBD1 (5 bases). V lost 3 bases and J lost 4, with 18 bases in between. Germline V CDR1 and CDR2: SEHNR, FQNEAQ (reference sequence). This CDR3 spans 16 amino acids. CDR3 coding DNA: TGTGCCAGCAGCTTGGGATTGGCGGGGGTGGGCTATGGCTACACCTTC. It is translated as CASSLGLAGVGYGYTF.

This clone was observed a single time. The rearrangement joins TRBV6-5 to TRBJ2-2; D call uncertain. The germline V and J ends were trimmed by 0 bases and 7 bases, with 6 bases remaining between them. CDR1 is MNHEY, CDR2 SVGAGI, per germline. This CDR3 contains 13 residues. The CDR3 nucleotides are TGTGCCAGCAGTTACTCCCCGGTCGGGGAGCTGTTTTTT. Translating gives CASSYSPVGELFF.

CDR3 nucleotides: TGTGCCAGCAACCCGACAGGGAGAGTCACTGAAGCTTTCTTT. This gives the protein CASNPTGRVTEAFF. The chain combines TRBV9 with TRBJ1-1; 7 positions agree with TRBD1. Unmatched junction bases numbered 9, after V lost 6 bases and J lost 4 bases. The germline V gene has CDR1 SGDLS and CDR2 YYNGEE. This CDR3 comprises 14 residues.

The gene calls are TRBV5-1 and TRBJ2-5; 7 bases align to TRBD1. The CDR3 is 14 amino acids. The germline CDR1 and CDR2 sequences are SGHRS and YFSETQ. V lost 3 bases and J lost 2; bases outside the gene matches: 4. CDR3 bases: TGCGCCAGCAGCTCAGGCAGGGGGCAAGAGACCCAGTACTTC. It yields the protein CASSSGRGQETQYF. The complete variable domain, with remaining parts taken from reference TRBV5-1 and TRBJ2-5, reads KAGVTQTPRYLIKTRGQQVTLSCSPISGHRSVSWYQQTPGQGLQFLFEYFSETQRNKGNFPGRFSGRQFSNSRSEMNVSTLELGDSALYLCASSSGRGQETQYFGPGTRLLVL.

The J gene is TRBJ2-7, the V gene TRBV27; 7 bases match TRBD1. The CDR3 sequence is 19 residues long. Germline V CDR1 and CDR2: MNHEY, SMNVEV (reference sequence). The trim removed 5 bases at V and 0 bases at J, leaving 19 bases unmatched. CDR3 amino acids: CASSPTFGQAYYFSYEQYF. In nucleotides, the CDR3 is TGTGCCAGCAGTCCTACATTTGGACAGGCCTACTACTTCTCCTACGAGCAGTACTTC.

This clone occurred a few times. CDR3 sequence (DNA): TGCGCCAGCAGAGCTAGCGGACCCTCCTACGAGCAGTACTTC. It encodes CASRASGPSYEQYF. The chain is built from TRBV5-1 and TRBJ2-7; 7 positions agree with TRBD2. The CDR3 spans 14 residues. CDR1 SGHRS and CDR2 YFSETQ come from the germline V gene. V dropped 5 bases and J dropped 0; count of bases not matched to a gene: 5.

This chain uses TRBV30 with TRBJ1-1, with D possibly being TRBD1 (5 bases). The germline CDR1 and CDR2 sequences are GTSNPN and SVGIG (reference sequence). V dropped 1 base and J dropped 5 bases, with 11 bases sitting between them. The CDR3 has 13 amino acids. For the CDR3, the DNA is TGTGCCTGGAGTGGCAGGGCGGGAACTGAAGCTTTCTTT. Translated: CAWSGRAGTEAFF.

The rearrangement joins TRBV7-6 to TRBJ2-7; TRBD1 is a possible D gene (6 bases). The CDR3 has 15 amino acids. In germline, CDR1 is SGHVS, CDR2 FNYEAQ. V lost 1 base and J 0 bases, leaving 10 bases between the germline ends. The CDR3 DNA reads TGTGCCAGCAGCTTAGAAGACAGGCCCTCCTACGAGCAGTACTTC. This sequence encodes CASSLEDRPSYEQYF.

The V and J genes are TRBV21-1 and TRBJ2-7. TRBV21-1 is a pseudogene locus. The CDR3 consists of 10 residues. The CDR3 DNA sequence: TGTGCCAGCAGCACACACGAGCAGTACTTC. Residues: CASSTHEQYF.